Included here is one T cell receptor beta chain sequence, with context. CDR1 and CDR2 from the germline V gene are PRHDT and FYEKMQ (reference sequence). This CDR3 comprises 14 residues. V gave up 5 bases and J gave up 7 bases; unmatched junction bases: 7. Original methodology: Estimates of nucleated cell counts were drawn from the amplification of reference gene primers. Libraries were prepared by immunoSEQ multiplex PCR; TCRdb keeps only in-frame clonotypes and omits some of them. That table gives V, J and clone size, and the DNA gave D and trimming. The sample records some 100,000 clones, 85% to 90% being singletons. The sample comes from a study of blood T cell repertoires in COVID-19. Study-wide background: The United States, Italy and Spain supplied acute and convalescent COVID-19 samples. The analysed material was cDNA or gDNA that came from T cells, B-cell-depleted T cells, or PBMCs.

J is TRBJ1-1 and V is TRBV13; 10 bases are shared with TRBD1. The receptor's source is a human donor with active COVID-19. The donor label of this sample is uncertain. Material for sequencing was peripheral blood. The CDR3 loop reads CASSPRTGGLEAFF. The CDR3 nucleotides are TGTGCCAGCAGCCCGCGGACAGGGGGACTTGAAGCTTTCTTT. Filled out from reference TRBV13 and TRBJ1-1, the complete variable domain reads AAGVIQSPRHLIKEKRETATLKCYPIPRHDTVYWYQQGPGQDPQFLISFYEKMQSDKGSIPDRFSAQQFSDYHSELNMSSLELGDSALYFCASSPRTGGLEAFFGQGTRLTVV.